This T cell receptor (beta chain) is from a study of control samples from healthy donors and cancer patients. Using immunoSEQ multiplex PCR, the repertoire was profiled, and TCRdb retains in-frame clones only, with some absent. Of 85,000 to 95,000 clones listed, about 87% are singletons. The CDR3 spans 14 residues. CDR1 and CDR2 (germline): SEHNR, FQNEAQ (reference sequence). V was pared by 4 bases and J by 5 bases, with 14 bases between. The clonotype originates from a woman between 65 and 79 years old in good health. The chain has TRBV7-9 and TRBJ1-1, with D uncertain. Input material: blood. CDR3 DNA: TGTGCCAGCAGCTCAGGCGGGATAGGGACTGAAGCTTTCTTT. Translating it yields CASSSGGIGTEAFF. The variable domain in full, completed from reference TRBV7-9 and TRBJ1-1, reads DTGVSQNPRHKITKRGQNVTFRCDPISEHNRLYWYRQTLGQGPEFLTYFQNEAQLEKSRLLSDRFSAERPKGSFSTLEIQRTEQGDSAMYLCASSSGGIGTEAFFGQGTRLTVV.